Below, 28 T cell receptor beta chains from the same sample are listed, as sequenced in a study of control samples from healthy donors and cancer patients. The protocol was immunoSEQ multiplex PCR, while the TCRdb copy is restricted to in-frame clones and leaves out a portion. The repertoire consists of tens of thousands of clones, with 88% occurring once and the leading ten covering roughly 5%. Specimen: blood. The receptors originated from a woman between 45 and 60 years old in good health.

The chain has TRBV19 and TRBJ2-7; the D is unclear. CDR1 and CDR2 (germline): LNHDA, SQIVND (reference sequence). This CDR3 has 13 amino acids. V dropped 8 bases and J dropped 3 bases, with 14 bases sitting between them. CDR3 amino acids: CASGPSRSYEQYF. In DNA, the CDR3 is TGTGCCAGTGGCCCTTCCAGGAGCTACGAGCAGTACTTC.

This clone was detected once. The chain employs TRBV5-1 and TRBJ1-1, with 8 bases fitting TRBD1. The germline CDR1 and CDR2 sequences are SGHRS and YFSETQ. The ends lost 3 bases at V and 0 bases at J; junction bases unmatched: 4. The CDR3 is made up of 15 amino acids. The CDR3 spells CASSSRQGMNTEAFF. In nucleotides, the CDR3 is TGCGCCAGCAGCTCAAGACAGGGGATGAACACTGAAGCTTTCTTT.

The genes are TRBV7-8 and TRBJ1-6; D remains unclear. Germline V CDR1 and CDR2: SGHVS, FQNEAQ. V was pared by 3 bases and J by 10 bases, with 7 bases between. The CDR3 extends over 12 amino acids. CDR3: CASSFSLSPLHF. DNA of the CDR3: TGTGCCAGCAGCTTTTCGTTGTCACCCCTCCACTTT.

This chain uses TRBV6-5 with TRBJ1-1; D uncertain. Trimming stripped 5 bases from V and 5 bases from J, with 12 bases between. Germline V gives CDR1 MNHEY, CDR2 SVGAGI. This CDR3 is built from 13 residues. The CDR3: CASSMTWETEAFF. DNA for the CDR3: TGTGCCAGCAGTATGACCTGGGAAACTGAAGCTTTCTTT.

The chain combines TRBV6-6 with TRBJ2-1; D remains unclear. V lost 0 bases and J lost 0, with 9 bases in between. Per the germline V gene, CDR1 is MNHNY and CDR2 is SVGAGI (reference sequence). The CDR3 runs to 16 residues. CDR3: CASSYSDTDSYNEQFF. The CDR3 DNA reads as TGTGCCAGCAGTTACTCTGACACGGACTCCTACAATGAGCAGTTCTTC.

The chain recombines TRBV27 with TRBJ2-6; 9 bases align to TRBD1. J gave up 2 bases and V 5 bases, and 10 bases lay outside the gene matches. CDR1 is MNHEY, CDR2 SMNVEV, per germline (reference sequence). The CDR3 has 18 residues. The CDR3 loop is CASSTRTGARAGANVLTF. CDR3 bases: TGTGCCAGCAGTACCAGGACAGGGGCGAGGGCTGGGGCCAACGTCCTGACTTTC.

CDR3 residues: CASSLRGDRVEAEAFF. CDR3 nucleotides: TGTGCCAGCAGCTTGCGGGGGGATAGGGTAGAAGCTGAAGCTTTCTTT. V is TRBV5-4 and J is TRBJ1-1; tentative D call: TRBD1 (5 bases). CDR1 and CDR2 from the germline V gene are SGHNT and YYREEE (reference sequence). Deletions cut 1 base from V and 6 bases from J, with 19 bases between. The CDR3 has 16 amino acids.

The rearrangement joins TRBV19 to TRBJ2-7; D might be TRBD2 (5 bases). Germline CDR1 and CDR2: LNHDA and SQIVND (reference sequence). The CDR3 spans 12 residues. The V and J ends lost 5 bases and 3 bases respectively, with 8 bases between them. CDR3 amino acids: CASSGSGYEQYF. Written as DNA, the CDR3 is TGTGCCAGTAGTGGGAGCGGCTACGAGCAGTACTTC.

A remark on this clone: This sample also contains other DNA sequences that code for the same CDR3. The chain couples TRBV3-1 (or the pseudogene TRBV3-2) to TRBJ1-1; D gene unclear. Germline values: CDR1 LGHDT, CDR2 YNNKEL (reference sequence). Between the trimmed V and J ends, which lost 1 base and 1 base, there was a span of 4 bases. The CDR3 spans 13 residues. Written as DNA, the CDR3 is TGTGCCAGCAGCCAAGGGAGGAACACTGAAGCTTTCTTT. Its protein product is CASSQGRNTEAFF.

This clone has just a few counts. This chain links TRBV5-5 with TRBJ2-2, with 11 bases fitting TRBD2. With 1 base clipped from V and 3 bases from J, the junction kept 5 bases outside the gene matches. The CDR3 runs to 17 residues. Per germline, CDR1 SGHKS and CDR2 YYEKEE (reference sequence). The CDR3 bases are TGTGCCAGCAGCTTGTCCGGGACTAGCGGATACACCGGGGAGCTGTTTTTT. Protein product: CASSLSGTSGYTGELFF.

DNA for the CDR3: TGTGCCAGCTCACGTTTGGGTGGGAACACCGGGGAGCTGTTTTTT. Its protein product is CASSRLGGNTGELFF. The chain carries TRBV18 and TRBJ2-2; D gene ambiguous. The germline V and J ends were trimmed by 4 bases and 1 base, with 10 bases remaining between them. The CDR3 sequence is 15 residues long. The germline V gene encodes CDR1 KGHSH and CDR2 LQKENI.

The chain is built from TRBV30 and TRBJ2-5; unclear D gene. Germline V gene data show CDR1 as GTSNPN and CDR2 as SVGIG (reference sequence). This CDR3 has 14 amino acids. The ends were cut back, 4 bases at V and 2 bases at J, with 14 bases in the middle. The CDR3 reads CAWTTSRSQETQYF. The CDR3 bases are TGTGCCTGGACGACAAGTAGGTCACAAGAGACCCAGTACTTC.

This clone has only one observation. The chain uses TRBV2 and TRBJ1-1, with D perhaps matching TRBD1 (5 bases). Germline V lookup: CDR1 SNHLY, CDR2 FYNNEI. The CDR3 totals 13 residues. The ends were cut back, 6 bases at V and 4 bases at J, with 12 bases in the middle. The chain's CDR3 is CASSKQGTTEAFF. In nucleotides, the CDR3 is TGTGCCAGCAGCAAGCAGGGTACCACTGAAGCTTTCTTT.

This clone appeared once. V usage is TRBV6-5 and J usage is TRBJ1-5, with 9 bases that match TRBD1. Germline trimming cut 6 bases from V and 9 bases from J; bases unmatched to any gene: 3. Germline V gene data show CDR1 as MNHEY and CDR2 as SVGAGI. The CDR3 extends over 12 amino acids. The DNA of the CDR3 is TGTGCCAGCAGGGACAGGGGTCGGCCCCAGCATTTT. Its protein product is CASRDRGRPQHF.

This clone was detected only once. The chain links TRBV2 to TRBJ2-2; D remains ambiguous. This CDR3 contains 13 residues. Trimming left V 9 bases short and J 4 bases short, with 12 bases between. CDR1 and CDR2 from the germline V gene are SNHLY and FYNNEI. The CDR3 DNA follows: TGTGCCAGTCGGATGACCCCCACCGGGGAGCTGTTTTTT. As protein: CASRMTPTGELFF.

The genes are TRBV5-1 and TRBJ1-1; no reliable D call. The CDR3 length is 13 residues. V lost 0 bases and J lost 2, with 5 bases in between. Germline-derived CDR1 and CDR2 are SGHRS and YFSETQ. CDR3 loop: CASSLETNTEAFF. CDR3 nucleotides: TGCGCCAGCAGCTTGGAGACTAACACTGAAGCTTTCTTT.

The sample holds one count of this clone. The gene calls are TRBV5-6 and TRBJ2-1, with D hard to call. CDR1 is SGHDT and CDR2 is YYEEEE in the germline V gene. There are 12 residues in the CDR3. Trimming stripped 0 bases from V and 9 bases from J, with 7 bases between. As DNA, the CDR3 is TGTGCCAGCAGCTTGGGCCTAATTGAGCAGTTCTTC. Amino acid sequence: CASSLGLIEQFF. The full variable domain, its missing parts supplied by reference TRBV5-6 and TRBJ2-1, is DAGVTQSPTHLIKTRGQQVTLRCSPKSGHDTVSWYQQALGQGPQFIFQYYEEEERQRGNFPDRFSGHQFPNYSSELNVNALLLGDSALYLCASSLGLIEQFFGPGTRLTVL.

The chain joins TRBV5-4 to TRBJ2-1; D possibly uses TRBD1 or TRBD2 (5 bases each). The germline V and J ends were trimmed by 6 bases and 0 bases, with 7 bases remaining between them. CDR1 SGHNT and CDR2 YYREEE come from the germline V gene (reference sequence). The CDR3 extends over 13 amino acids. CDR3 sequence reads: CASTGTSYNEQFF. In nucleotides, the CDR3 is TGTGCCAGCACCGGGACCTCCTACAATGAGCAGTTCTTC.

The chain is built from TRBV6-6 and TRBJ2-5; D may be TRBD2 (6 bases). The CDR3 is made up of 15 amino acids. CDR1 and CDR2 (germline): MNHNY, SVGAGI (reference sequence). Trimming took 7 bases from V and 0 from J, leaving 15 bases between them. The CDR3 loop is CASTQEGGDQETQYF. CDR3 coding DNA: TGTGCCAGCACCCAAGAAGGAGGGGACCAAGAGACCCAGTACTTC.

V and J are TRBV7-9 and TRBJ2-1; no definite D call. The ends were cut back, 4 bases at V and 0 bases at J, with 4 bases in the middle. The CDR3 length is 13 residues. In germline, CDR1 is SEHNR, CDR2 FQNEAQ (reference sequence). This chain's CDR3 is CASSSLSYNEQFF. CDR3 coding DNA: TGTGCCAGCAGCTCGCTCTCCTACAATGAGCAGTTCTTC.

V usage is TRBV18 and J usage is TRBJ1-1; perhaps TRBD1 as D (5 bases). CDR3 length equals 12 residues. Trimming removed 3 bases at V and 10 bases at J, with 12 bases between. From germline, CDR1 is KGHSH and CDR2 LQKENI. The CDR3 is CASSPLIGTAFF. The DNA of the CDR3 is TGTGCCAGCTCACCCTTGATCGGGACAGCTTTCTTT. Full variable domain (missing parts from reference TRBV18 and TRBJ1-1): NAGVMQNPRHLVRRRGQEARLRCSPMKGHSHVYWYRQLPEEGLKFMVYLQKENIIDESGMPKERFSAEFPKEGPSILRIQQVVRGDSAAYFCASSPLIGTAFFGQGTRLTVV.

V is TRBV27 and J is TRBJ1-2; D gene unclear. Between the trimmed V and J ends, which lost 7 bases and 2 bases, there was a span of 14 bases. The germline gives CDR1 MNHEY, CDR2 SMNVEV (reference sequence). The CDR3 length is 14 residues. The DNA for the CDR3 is TGTGCCAGCAATCTCTCTCAGGTAAACTATGGCTACACCTTC. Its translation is CASNLSQVNYGYTF.

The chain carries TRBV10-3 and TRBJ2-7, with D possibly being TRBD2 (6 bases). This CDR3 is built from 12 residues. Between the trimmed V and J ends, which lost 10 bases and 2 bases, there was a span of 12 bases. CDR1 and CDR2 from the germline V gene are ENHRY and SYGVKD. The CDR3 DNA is TGTGCCAGCGGGGCGGCACCCTACGAGCAGTACTTC. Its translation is CASGAAPYEQYF.

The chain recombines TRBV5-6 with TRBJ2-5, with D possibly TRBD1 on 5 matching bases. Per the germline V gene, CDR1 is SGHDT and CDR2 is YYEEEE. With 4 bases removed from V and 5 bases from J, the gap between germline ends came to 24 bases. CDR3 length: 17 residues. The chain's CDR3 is CASSPTTLQVPRETQYF. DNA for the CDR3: TGTGCCAGCAGCCCGACAACACTACAGGTCCCCCGGGAGACCCAGTACTTC. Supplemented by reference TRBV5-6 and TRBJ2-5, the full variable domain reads DAGVTQSPTHLIKTRGQQVTLRCSPKSGHDTVSWYQQALGQGPQFIFQYYEEEERQRGNFPDRFSGHQFPNYSSELNVNALLLGDSALYLCASSPTTLQVPRETQYFGPGTRLLVL.

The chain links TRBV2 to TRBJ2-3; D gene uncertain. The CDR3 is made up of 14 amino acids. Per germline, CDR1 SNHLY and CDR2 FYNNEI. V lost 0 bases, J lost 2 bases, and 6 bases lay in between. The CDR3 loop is CASSEAALTDTQYF. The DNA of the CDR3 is TGTGCCAGCAGTGAAGCTGCCCTCACAGATACGCAGTATTTT.

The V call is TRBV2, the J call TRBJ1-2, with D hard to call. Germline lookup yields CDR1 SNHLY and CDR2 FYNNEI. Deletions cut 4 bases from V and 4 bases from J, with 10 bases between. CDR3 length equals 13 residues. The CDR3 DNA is TGTGCCAGCAGTGCCTCCGTACTCTATGGCTACACCTTC. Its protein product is CASSASVLYGYTF.

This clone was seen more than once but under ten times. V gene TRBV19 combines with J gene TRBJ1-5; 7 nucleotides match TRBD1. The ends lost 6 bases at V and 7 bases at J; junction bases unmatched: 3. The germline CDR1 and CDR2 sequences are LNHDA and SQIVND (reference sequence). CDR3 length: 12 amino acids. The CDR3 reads CASRQGDQPQHF. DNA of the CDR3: TGTGCCAGTAGGCAGGGGGACCAGCCCCAGCATTTT.

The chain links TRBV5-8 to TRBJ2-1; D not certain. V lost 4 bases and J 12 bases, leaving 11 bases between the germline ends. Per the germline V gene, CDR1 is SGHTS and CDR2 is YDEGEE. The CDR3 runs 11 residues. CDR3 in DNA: TGTGCCAGCAGCCCTCGGTGGGGGCAGTTCTTC. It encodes CASSPRWGQFF.